This T cell receptor beta chain was profiled in a study of blood T cell repertoires in COVID-19. This table comes from immunoSEQ multiplex PCR, and its TCRdb copy is limited to in-frame clones, with some not included. This table holds about 210,000 clones, around four fifths found once. The clonotype originates from a man between 60 and 75 years old with COVID-19, enrolled during active disease. Input material: peripheral blood.

The CDR3, as DNA: TGCGCCAGCAGCGGAGGAGGGGAGGGTCAGCCCCAGCATTTT. Protein: CASSGGGEGQPQHF. V is TRBV10-1 and J is TRBJ1-5, with D perhaps matching TRBD1 (5 bases). This CDR3 is built from 14 residues. V was trimmed by 6 bases and J by 6 bases, leaving 15 bases between them. Germline CDR1 WNHNN, CDR2 SYGVQD (reference sequence).